The clone carrying this TCR beta chain came up once. Antigen specificity is unknown. Libraries were prepared by immunoSEQ multiplex PCR; TCRdb keeps only in-frame clonotypes and omits some of them. The sample includes 45,000 to 70,000 clones, 88% of them seen just once. V was trimmed by 2 bases and J by 1 base, leaving 11 bases between them. Germline values: CDR1 SGHAT, CDR2 FQNNGV. The CDR3 runs 15 residues. The record originates from a study of OX40 agonist ivuxolimab in advanced cancers. Study-wide results and limits: The mean number of expanded clones was higher in CD8+ T cells than in CD4+. CD4+ and CD8+ T cells in blood underwent clonal expansion by week 6 at 0.1 to 3.0 mg/kg. In the expanded peripheral T cells, antigen specificity was never determined.

Drawing of blood for sampling happened at baseline, at cycle 4 day 1, and at cycle 7 day 1. The chain joins TRBV11-2 to TRBJ1-1; D unclear. Source: CD4+ or CD8+ T cells sorted from blood, taken in a trial of the OX40 agonist ivuxolimab. The TCR sequence derives from an adult with an advanced solid tumor such as melanoma, head and neck, liver or kidney cancer. The DNA for the CDR3 is TGTGCCAGCAGCTTATATCCTTCGGGGAACACTGAAGCTTTCTTT. It is translated as CASSLYPSGNTEAFF. The full variable domain, with the rest looked up from reference TRBV11-2 and TRBJ1-1, is EAGVAQSPRYKIIEKRQSVAFWCNPISGHATLYWYQQILGQGPKLLIQFQNNGVVDDSQLPKDRFSAERLKGVDSTLKIQPAKLEDSAVYLCASSLYPSGNTEAFFGQGTRLTVV.